One and the same sample provided the 17 T cell receptor beta chains below, sequenced in a study of blood T cell repertoires in COVID-19. Clones were sequenced by immunoSEQ multiplex PCR, and TCRdb holds only the in-frame ones, with some missing. The top ten hold around 6.5% of the sample, which has roughly 86,000 clones, roughly 84% seen once. The specimen sequenced was peripheral blood. The origin of the receptors is a man aged 55-75 years with acute or convalescent COVID-19.

The chain carries TRBV29-1 and TRBJ2-7; D is unclear. Germline CDR1 is SQVTM and CDR2 is ANQGSEA. The germline V and J ends were trimmed by 6 bases and 6 bases, with 9 bases remaining between them. The CDR3 covers 10 residues. The CDR3: CSVPRFEQYF. The CDR3 DNA reads as TGCAGCGTGCCGAGGTTCGAGCAGTACTTC.

The chain joins TRBV19 to TRBJ2-7, with 7 bases that match TRBD1. V lost 5 bases and J lost 0; bases outside the gene matches: 4. Germline CDR1 and CDR2: LNHDA and SQIVND (reference sequence). The CDR3 spans 14 residues. This CDR3 reads CASSARDSSYEQYF. For the CDR3, the DNA is TGTGCCAGTAGTGCCCGGGACAGCTCCTACGAGCAGTACTTC.

This clone showed up just a few times. V usage is TRBV7-8 and J usage is TRBJ1-5, with a weak D call TRBD1 (6 bases). The CDR3 length is 16 residues. Germline loops: CDR1 SGHVS, CDR2 FQNEAQ. The V end lost 5 bases, the J end lost 2 bases, and 16 bases lay between the germline ends. The CDR3 DNA reads as TGTGCCAGCAGCCGGCGCGGGGGCTTGGGCAATCAGCCCCAGCATTTT. This encodes CASSRRGGLGNQPQHF.

This clone came up once. The chain links TRBV11-2 to TRBJ2-1; possibly TRBD1 for D (6 bases). Trimming pared 5 bases from V and 2 bases from J, leaving 16 bases between. Germline V gives CDR1 SGHAT, CDR2 FQNNGV. The CDR3 contains 16 residues. CDR3 sequence: CASSRVLGAAYNEQFF. DNA of the CDR3: TGTGCCAGCAGCAGGGTTTTGGGGGCCGCCTACAATGAGCAGTTCTTC.

V gene TRBV19 combines with J gene TRBJ1-1; D is possibly TRBD1 (5 bases). The CDR3 contains 14 residues. From germline, CDR1 is LNHDA and CDR2 SQIVND (reference sequence). V was shortened by 3 bases and J by 0 bases, with 8 bases between the two germline ends. CDR3 bases: TGTGCCAGTAGTATGCAACAGGTGAACACTGAAGCTTTCTTT. It translates to CASSMQQVNTEAFF.

This chain joins TRBV2 and TRBJ1-4; possible D gene TRBD1, 6 bases. The CDR3 is made up of 15 amino acids. V dropped 7 bases and J dropped 1 base, with 13 bases sitting between them. Germline CDR1 reads SNHLY; CDR2 reads FYNNEI. The CDR3 nucleotides are TGTGCCAGCATAAGCAAGGACAGAACTAATGAAAAACTGTTTTTT. Translated: CASISKDRTNEKLFF.

The chain employs TRBV5-4 and TRBJ2-1; 10 bases fit TRBD2. The germline V gene encodes CDR1 SGHNT and CDR2 YYREEE (reference sequence). J gave up 2 bases and V 4 bases, and 3 bases lay outside the gene matches. The CDR3 sequence is 15 residues long. The CDR3 sequence: CASSLAGATYNEQFF. CDR3 DNA sequence: TGTGCCAGCAGCCTAGCGGGGGCAACCTACAATGAGCAGTTCTTC. The full variable domain, in which reference TRBV5-4 and TRBJ2-1 provide the parts outside the CDR3, is ETGVTQSPTHLIKTRGQQVTLRCSSQSGHNTVSWYQQALGQGPQFIFQYYREEENGRGNFPPRFSGLQFPNYSSELNVNALELDDSALYLCASSLAGATYNEQFFGPGTRLTVL.

The rearrangement links TRBV19 to TRBJ2-2; 9 positions agree with TRBD1. CDR3 length: 16 residues. V lost 6 bases, J lost 0 bases, and 5 bases stayed unmatched. Germline CDR1 is LNHDA and CDR2 is SQIVND (reference sequence). The CDR3, as DNA: TGTGCCAGTAGACAGGGGGCGAACCCGAACACCGGGGAGCTGTTTTTT. The encoded protein is CASRQGANPNTGELFF.

The chain uses TRBV9 and TRBJ1-3; weak D call: TRBD1 (6 bases). Per germline, CDR1 SGDLS and CDR2 YYNGEE. This CDR3 region has 14 residues. V was cut by 4 bases and J by 4 bases, with 12 bases left in between. The CDR3 DNA sequence: TGTGCCAGCAGCTCCAAGGGGGGGGGAAACACCATATATTTT. Translating it yields CASSSKGGGNTIYF.

The rearrangement uses TRBV5-6 and TRBJ2-5; D might be TRBD1 (5 bases). The V and J ends lost 2 bases and 4 bases respectively, with 9 bases between them. The CDR3 is made up of 13 amino acids. Germline V gene data show CDR1 as SGHDT and CDR2 as YYEEEE. CDR3 region: CASSFRQGETQYF. The CDR3 bases are TGTGCCAGCAGCTTCCGTCAGGGAGAGACCCAGTACTTC.

The rearrangement uses TRBV6-6 and TRBJ2-1; 9 bases map to TRBD2. This CDR3 has 17 amino acids. From germline, CDR1 is MNHNY and CDR2 SVGAGI (reference sequence). V shed 5 bases, J shed 4 bases, and the junction held 12 bases outside the gene matches. The CDR3 loop reads CASSLSSLAGGYNEQFF. The CDR3 region has the DNA TGTGCCAGCAGTCTATCCTCTTTGGCGGGGGGGTACAATGAGCAGTTCTTC.

The chain carries TRBV29-1 and TRBJ1-1; D is perhaps TRBD1 (6 bases). The CDR3 is 14 amino acids. Germline V gene sequence: CDR1 SQVTM, CDR2 ANQGSEA. The ends were cut back, 4 bases at V and 3 bases at J, with 15 bases in the middle. This chain's CDR3 is CSVVFQGRDTEAFF. The DNA for the CDR3 is TGCAGCGTTGTGTTTCAGGGGAGGGACACTGAAGCTTTCTTT.

A single count supports this clone. The chain has TRBV11-3 and TRBJ1-1; D perhaps matches TRBD1 (5 bases). The CDR3 sequence is 14 residues long. The germline V and J ends were trimmed by 5 bases and 0 bases, with 10 bases remaining between them. Germline CDR1 is SGHNT and CDR2 is YENEEA. DNA for the CDR3: TGTGCCAGCAGCCCCGCGGGGGTGAACACTGAAGCTTTCTTT. It encodes CASSPAGVNTEAFF.

The chain has TRBV6-5 and TRBJ2-7, with D possibly TRBD1 on 6 matching bases. The germline V and J ends were trimmed by 8 bases and 0 bases, with 8 bases remaining between them. CDR3 length: 12 residues. From germline, CDR1 is MNHEY and CDR2 SVGAGI. The CDR3 region is CASDRFSYEQYF. The CDR3 bases are TGTGCCAGCGACAGGTTCTCCTACGAGCAGTACTTC.

This sequence joins TRBV25-1 and TRBJ1-2; 7 bases align to TRBD1. The germline gives CDR1 MGHDK, CDR2 SYGVNS. V lost 4 bases and J lost 5; bases outside the gene matches: 10. There are 15 residues in the CDR3. CDR3 in amino acids: CASSGGTVLRYGYTF. For the CDR3, the DNA is TGTGCCAGCAGTGGCGGGACAGTTCTTAGGTATGGCTACACCTTC.

The DNA for the CDR3 is TGTGCCAGCAGTTACGTACAGGAATCCTACGAGCAGTACTTC. Its protein product is CASSYVQESYEQYF. The chain has TRBV6-5 and TRBJ2-7, with D possibly TRBD1 on 5 matching bases. V was shortened by 2 bases and J by 1 base, with 9 bases between the two germline ends. The V gene's germline CDR1 is MNHEY and CDR2 SVGAGI. The CDR3 loop spans 14 amino acids.

There are many counts of this clone. Sequence at one end of the junction differs from germline and may be a read error. The rearrangement uses TRBV30 and TRBJ2-7, with D possibly TRBD1 on 6 matching bases. The CDR3 consists of 11 residues. Per germline, CDR1 GTSNPN and CDR2 SVGIG (reference sequence). CDR3 sequence (DNA): TGTGCCTGGGGGGGCGCGGGCCAGAAACACTTC. Amino acids: CAWGGAGQKHF.